This TCR beta chain appears in the sequencing data of a study of T-cell reconstitution after alpha-beta-depleted transplantation in children. Findings and limits, study-wide: Several hundred expanded graft clones reportedly supplied alpha-beta T cells about two months after transplant. It was newly produced T cells that mostly accounted for T-cell counts and diversity one year after transplant.

CDR3 length equals 14 residues. The V gene's germline CDR1 is SGHRS and CDR2 YFSETQ. V lost 4 bases and J 5 bases, leaving 15 bases between the germline ends. The authors prepared the TCRbeta library with unique molecular identifiers. TCRdb re-called the PCR reads with MiXCR, one entry per CDR3 protein. The table includes about 980,000 distinct CDR3 sequences, roughly 31% detected once. This clonotype came up a few times. What it binds is not known. This receptor was identified in a boy younger than two who had a stem cell transplant for SCID, so the T cells may come from the graft donor. The sample was PBMCs, mostly from graft donor cells, taken 360 days after TCRalphabeta/CD19-depleted stem cell transplant. This chain joins TRBV5-1 and TRBJ1-1, with D possibly being TRBD1 (5 bases). CDR3 sequence reads: CASSLPGTSTEAFF. Here the CDR3 DNA reads TGCGCCAGCAGCCTGCCCGGGACTTCGACTGAAGCTTTCTTT.